Listed below are T cell receptor beta chains from one sample, sequenced in a study of cytomegalovirus exposure and HLA in healthy donors. Method: immunoSEQ multiplex PCR; TCRdb's copy keeps in-frame clones and lacks some. This table has about 240,000 clones, 81% appearing once. The sequenced sample was PBMCs. These receptors all come from a woman aged 55-69 years in good health and CMV-seropositive. Each CDR3 is given with its conserved first and last residue. A D gene is named only where the DNA matches it firmly. Size values are once, few and many counts, or a class for expanded clones, and some rows have none.

v_call	j_call	clone_size	d_call	cdr3_aa	cdr3_nt
TRBV28	TRBJ1-2	-	TRBD1	CASKRAGGYGYTF	TGTGCCAGCAAGCGGGCAGGGGGATATGGCTACACCTTC
TRBV4-2	TRBJ2-1	-	-	CASSQGTNYNEQFF	TGTGCCAGCAGCCAAGGGACTAACTACAATGAGCAGTTCTTC
TRBV7-6	TRBJ2-1	-	-	CASSLAGGPSYNEQFF	TGTGCCAGCAGCTTAGCGGGAGGCCCCTCCTACAATGAGCAGTTCTTC
TRBV5-1	TRBJ2-1	once	TRBD2	CASSRTSGRYTDNEQFF	TGCGCCAGCAGCAGGACTAGCGGGAGATATACGGACAATGAGCAGTTCTTC
TRBV7-9	TRBJ1-5	-	TRBD1	CSSGGQINQPQHF	TGTTCCAGCGGGGGACAGATCAATCAGCCCCAGCATTTT
TRBV28	TRBJ1-5	-	TRBD1	CASSRGRGMEQPQHF	TGTGCCAGCAGTAGGGGCAGGGGGATGGAACAGCCCCAGCATTTT
TRBV7-3	TRBJ1-1	-	-	CASSLAGASEAFF	TGTGCCAGCAGCTTAGCAGGGGCGAGCGAAGCTTTCTTT
TRBV9	TRBJ1-1	-	-	CASSAGLQGSEAFF	TGTGCCAGCAGCGCGGGACTCCAAGGGTCTGAAGCTTTCTTT
TRBV2	TRBJ2-5	-	TRBD1	CASSGGQGGETQYF	TGTGCCAGCAGTGGGGGACAGGGCGGAGAGACCCAGTACTTC
TRBV6-1	TRBJ1-4	once	TRBD1	CASSVDRVGNEKLFF	TGTGCCAGCAGTGTCGACAGGGTTGGGAATGAAAAACTGTTTTTT
TRBV9	TRBJ2-3	-	TRBD2	CASSPPGGNTDTQYF	TGTGCCAGCAGCCCACCGGGAGGGAACACAGATACGCAGTATTTT
TRBV10-1	TRBJ1-1	few	-	CASSAGVYTEAFF	TGCGCCAGCAGTGCAGGGGTATACACTGAAGCTTTCTTT
TRBV28	TRBJ1-4	-	-	CASSSKQGWWEKLFF	TGTGCCAGCAGTTCCAAACAGGGATGGTGGGAAAAACTGTTTTTT